This T cell receptor beta chain was found in a study of blood T cell repertoires in COVID-19. Study at large: Samples of COVID-19 (acute and convalescent) were obtained from the United States, Italy and Spain. PBMCs, B-cell-depleted T cells, or T cells were the source of the cDNA or gDNA that made up the material.

CDR1 is GTSNPN, CDR2 SVGIG, per germline (reference sequence). The CDR3 extends over 14 amino acids. Trimming took 3 bases from V and 3 from J, leaving 15 bases between them. In the study's own analysis: Amplified reference gene primers provided the basis for estimating nucleated cell counts. Produced via immunoSEQ multiplex PCR; TCRdb's table is partial and in-frame only. V, J and clone size are those of that table, while D and trimming were read from the DNA. The sample holds more than 200,000 clones, about 80% seen once. This clone was detected only a few times. The rearrangement uses TRBV30 and TRBJ2-7, with a possible D match to TRBD2 (6 bases). The TCR sequence derives from a middle-aged woman with active or convalescent COVID-19. Sequenced sample: peripheral blood. The CDR3 region has the DNA TGTGCCTGGAGCCGGGGTGGAGGGTTCTACGAGCAGTACTTC. Translating gives CAWSRGGGFYEQYF.